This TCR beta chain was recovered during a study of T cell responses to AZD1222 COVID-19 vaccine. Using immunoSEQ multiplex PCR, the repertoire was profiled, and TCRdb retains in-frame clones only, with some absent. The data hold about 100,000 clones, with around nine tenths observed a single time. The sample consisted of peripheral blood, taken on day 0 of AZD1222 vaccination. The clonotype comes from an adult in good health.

The CDR3 DNA follows: TGTGCCAGCAGCTTAAAGCTAGCGGGGACGCTTTACGAGCAGTACTTC. Translated: CASSLKLAGTLYEQYF. The chain is built from TRBV11-2 and TRBJ2-7; TRBD2 aligns across 9 bases. The CDR3 has 16 amino acids. The J segment lost 4 bases and the V segment lost 2 bases, leaving 9 bases of the junction unmatched. Germline CDR1 is SGHAT and CDR2 is FQNNGV.